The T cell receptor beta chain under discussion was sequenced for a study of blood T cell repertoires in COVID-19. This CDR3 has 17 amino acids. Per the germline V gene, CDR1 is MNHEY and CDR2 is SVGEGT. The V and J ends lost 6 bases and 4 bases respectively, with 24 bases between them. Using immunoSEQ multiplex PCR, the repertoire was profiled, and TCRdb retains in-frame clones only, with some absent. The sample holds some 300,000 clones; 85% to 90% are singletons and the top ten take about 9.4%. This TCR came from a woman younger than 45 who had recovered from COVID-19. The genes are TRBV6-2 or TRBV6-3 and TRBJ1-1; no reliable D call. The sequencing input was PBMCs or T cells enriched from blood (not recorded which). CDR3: CASSRPGRFQAGTEAFF. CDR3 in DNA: TGTGCCAGCAGCCGGCCGGGTAGATTTCAGGCGGGCACTGAAGCTTTCTTT.